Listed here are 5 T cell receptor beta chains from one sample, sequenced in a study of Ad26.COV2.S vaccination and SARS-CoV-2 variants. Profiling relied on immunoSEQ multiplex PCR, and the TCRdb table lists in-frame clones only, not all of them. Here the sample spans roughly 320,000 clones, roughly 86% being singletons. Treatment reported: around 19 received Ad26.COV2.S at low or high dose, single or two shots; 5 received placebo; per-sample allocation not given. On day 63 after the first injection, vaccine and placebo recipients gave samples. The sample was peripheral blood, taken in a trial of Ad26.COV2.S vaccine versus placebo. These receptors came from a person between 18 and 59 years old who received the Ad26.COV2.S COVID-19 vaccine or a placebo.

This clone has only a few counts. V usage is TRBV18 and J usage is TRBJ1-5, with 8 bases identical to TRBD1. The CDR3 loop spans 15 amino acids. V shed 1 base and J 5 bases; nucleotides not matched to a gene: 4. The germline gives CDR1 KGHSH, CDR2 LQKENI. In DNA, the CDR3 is TGTGCCAGCTCACCACTTCAGGGGGCAGATCAGCCCCAGCATTTT. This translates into CASSPLQGADQPQHF.

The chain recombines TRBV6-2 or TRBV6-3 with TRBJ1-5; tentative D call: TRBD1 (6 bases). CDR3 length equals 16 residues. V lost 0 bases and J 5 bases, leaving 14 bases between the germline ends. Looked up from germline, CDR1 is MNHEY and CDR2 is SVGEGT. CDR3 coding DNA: TGTGCCAGCAGTTACTCGTCTCGGACAGACCATCAGCCCCAGCATTTT. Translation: CASSYSSRTDHQPQHF.

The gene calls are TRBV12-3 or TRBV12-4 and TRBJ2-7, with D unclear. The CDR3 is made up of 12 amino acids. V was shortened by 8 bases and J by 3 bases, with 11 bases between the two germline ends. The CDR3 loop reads CASGYFDYEQYF. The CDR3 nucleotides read TGTGCCAGCGGCTATTTCGACTACGAGCAGTACTTC.

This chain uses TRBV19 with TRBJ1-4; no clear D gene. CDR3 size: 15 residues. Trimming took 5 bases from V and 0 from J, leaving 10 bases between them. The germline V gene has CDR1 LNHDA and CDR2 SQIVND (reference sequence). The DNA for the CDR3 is TGTGCCAGTAGTGCGACGGGATCAACTAATGAAAAACTGTTTTTT. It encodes CASSATGSTNEKLFF. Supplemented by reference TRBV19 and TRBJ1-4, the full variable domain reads DGGITQSPKYLFRKEGQNVTLSCEQNLNHDAMYWYRQDPGQGLRLIYYSQIVNDFQKGDIAEGYSVSREKKESFPLTVTSAQKNPTAFYLCASSATGSTNEKLFFGSGTQLSVL.

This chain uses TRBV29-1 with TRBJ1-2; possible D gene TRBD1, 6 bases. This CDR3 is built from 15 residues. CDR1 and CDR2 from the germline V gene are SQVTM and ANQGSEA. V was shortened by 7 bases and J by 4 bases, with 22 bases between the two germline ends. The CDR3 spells CSAKNGGAGGYGYTF. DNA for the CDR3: TGCAGCGCCAAAAATGGGGGGGCGGGTGGCTATGGCTACACCTTC.